This T cell receptor beta chain was captured in a study of T cell repertoires in cytomegalovirus infection. Background on the study: CMV infection plus the matching HLA type was flagged by public TCR beta signatures.

Findings of the study overall: Using cumulative public TCR beta family frequency, the authors identified those who carried CMV together with the relevant HLA. It was HLA-C-restricted CMV-specific TCR beta clonotypes that dominated the response ex vivo.

TCRdb called the reads again in MiXCR, with one record for every CDR3 protein. The sample carries around 630,000 distinct CDR3 sequences, approximately 25% recorded once. The CDR3 sequence is 15 residues long. V lost 0 bases to trimming and J lost 1 base, with 9 bases between them. Germline CDR1 reads LNHNV; CDR2 reads YYDKDF (reference sequence). This clonotype has more than one count but fewer than ten. No antigen is known for it. This TCR was sampled from a human donor in good health (CMV status not recorded). Some clones in this sample may be carry-over from other donors' samples. The specimen was CD8+ T cells from PBMCs. The rearrangement links TRBV15 to TRBJ2-5; the D gene is possibly TRBD1 (6 bases). CDR3 coding DNA: TGTGCCACCAGCAGAGACAGGACAGCCCAAGAGACCCAGTACTTC. Translated, it gives CATSRDRTAQETQYF.